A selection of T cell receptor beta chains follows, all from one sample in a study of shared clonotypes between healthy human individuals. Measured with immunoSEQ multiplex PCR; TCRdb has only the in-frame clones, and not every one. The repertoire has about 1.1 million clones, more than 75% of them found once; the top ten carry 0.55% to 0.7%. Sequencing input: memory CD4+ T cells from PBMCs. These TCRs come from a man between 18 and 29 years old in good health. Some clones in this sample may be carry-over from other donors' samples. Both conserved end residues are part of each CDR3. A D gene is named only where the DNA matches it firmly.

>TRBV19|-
CASSIKDHFQPQHF
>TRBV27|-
CASSKGPLREQFF
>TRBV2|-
CASKLTRESEQYF
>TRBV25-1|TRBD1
CASSRGLDEQFF
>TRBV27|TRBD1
CASKTGESGELFF
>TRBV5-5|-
CASSGETQKIHIFGNGYTF
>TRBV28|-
CASLSQGRSYNEQFF
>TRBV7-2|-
CASSQNSYEQYF
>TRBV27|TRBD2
CATSLASGSGEQYF
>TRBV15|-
CATSRERPRPWTDTQYF
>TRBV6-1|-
CASSEGLWTTYEQYF
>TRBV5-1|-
CASSLVGQGNNEQFF
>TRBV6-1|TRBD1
CASSGVVGQGAPEAFF
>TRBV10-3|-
CAISGSLEGDEQYF
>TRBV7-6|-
CASSSQRGTEAFF
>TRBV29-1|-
CSVEMRGTGGYTF
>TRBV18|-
CASSPESIGSYEQYF
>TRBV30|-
CAWSDTEQFF
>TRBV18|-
CASSLYVADEQYF
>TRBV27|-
CASSLAGRGGRELFF